The rows below give T cell receptor beta chains drawn from one sample of a study of blood T cell repertoires in COVID-19. Assay used: immunoSEQ multiplex PCR; TCRdb lists only in-frame clones, some missing. The sample lists some 150,000 clones, about 82% occurring once. The specimen sequenced was PBMCs or T cells enriched from blood (not recorded which). All receptors derive from a woman between 40 and 55 years old who had recovered from COVID-19. The CDR3 runs from the conserved cysteine through the conserved F or W. Each record gives: D gene, V gene, J gene, clone size, CDR3 DNA, CDR3 protein. D genes are given only for firm matches. The listing skips clone size in some rows; elsewhere it reads once, few, many or a size class.

D gene: TRBD2
V gene: TRBV9
J gene: TRBJ2-2
clone size: -
CDR3 DNA: TGTGCCAGCAGCCTACATCAACCGGGACTAGCGGGGGAGCTGTTTTTT
CDR3 protein: CASSLHQPGLAGELFF

D gene: TRBD2
V gene: TRBV3-1/TRBV3-2
J gene: TRBJ2-1
clone size: few
CDR3 DNA: TGTGCCAGCAGCCAAGACTCTAGCGGAACCTACAATGAGCAGTTCTTC
CDR3 protein: CASSQDSSGTYNEQFF

D gene: TRBD1
V gene: TRBV5-1
J gene: TRBJ2-7
clone size: -
CDR3 DNA: TGCGCCAGCAGCACCGGGACAGGGCCCTACGAGCAGTACTTC
CDR3 protein: CASSTGTGPYEQYF

D gene: TRBD2
V gene: TRBV6-5
J gene: TRBJ2-1
clone size: -
CDR3 DNA: TGTGCCAGCAGTCAGCCGGGAGGCAAAGACAATGAGCAGTTCTTC
CDR3 protein: CASSQPGGKDNEQFF

D gene: -
V gene: TRBV5-6
J gene: TRBJ1-1
clone size: -
CDR3 DNA: TGTGCCAGCAGCTTTCGAGGCCTTGAAGCTTTCTTT
CDR3 protein: CASSFRGLEAFF

D gene: -
V gene: TRBV27
J gene: TRBJ2-6
clone size: -
CDR3 DNA: TGTGCCAGCAGTTCCCAGGGGACTGGGGCCAACGTCCTGACTTTC
CDR3 protein: CASSSQGTGANVLTF

D gene: -
V gene: TRBV29-1
J gene: TRBJ2-7
clone size: -
CDR3 DNA: TGCAGCGTTGAGGACACCTCCTACGAGCAGTACTTC
CDR3 protein: CSVEDTSYEQYF

D gene: -
V gene: TRBV9
J gene: TRBJ1-1
clone size: few
CDR3 DNA: TGTGCCAGCAGCGTAGGTCCAGGACTCCCAGAAGCTTTCTTT
CDR3 protein: CASSVGPGLPEAFF

D gene: TRBD1
V gene: TRBV10-3
J gene: TRBJ1-2
clone size: -
CDR3 DNA: TGTGCCATCAGAACCGGGACAGAAGCCGGTGGCTACACCTTC
CDR3 protein: CAIRTGTEAGGYTF

D gene: TRBD1
V gene: TRBV29-1
J gene: TRBJ1-2
clone size: -
CDR3 DNA: TGCAGCGTTGAAGATCGGGACAGCTGGGACTATGGCTACACCTTC
CDR3 protein: CSVEDRDSWDYGYTF

D gene: TRBD2
V gene: TRBV5-5
J gene: TRBJ2-2
clone size: once
CDR3 DNA: TGTGCCAGCAGCTTACGCGGGGGGTCGAACACCGGGGAGCTGTTTTTT
CDR3 protein: CASSLRGGSNTGELFF

D gene: -
V gene: TRBV20-1
J gene: TRBJ2-7
clone size: -
CDR3 DNA: TGCAGTCAGGAATCAGGGAACGAGCAGTACTTC
CDR3 protein: CSQESGNEQYF

D gene: -
V gene: TRBV29-1
J gene: TRBJ2-5
clone size: -
CDR3 DNA: TGCAGCGTTGGCGGCAGTACTAACCAAGAGACCCAGTACTTC
CDR3 protein: CSVGGSTNQETQYF

D gene: -
V gene: TRBV15
J gene: TRBJ1-1
clone size: -
CDR3 DNA: TGTGCCACCAGCAGATCCCAGGGGATGAACACTGAAGCTTTCTTT
CDR3 protein: CATSRSQGMNTEAFF

D gene: TRBD2
V gene: TRBV5-5
J gene: TRBJ2-2
clone size: -
CDR3 DNA: TGTGCCAGCAGCTTCGAGGGAGGGTCGAACACCGGGGAGCTGTTTTTT
CDR3 protein: CASSFEGGSNTGELFF

D gene: -
V gene: TRBV3-1/TRBV3-2
J gene: TRBJ2-2
clone size: -
CDR3 DNA: TGTGCCAGCAGCCAAGCTAACGGGGAGCTGTTTTTT
CDR3 protein: CASSQANGELFF

D gene: -
V gene: TRBV25-1
J gene: TRBJ1-6
clone size: -
CDR3 DNA: TGTGCCAGCAGTGAAATCGACGGGAGCTCCTATAATTCACCCCTCCACTTT
CDR3 protein: CASSEIDGSSYNSPLHF

D gene: -
V gene: TRBV5-8
J gene: TRBJ1-6
clone size: -
CDR3 DNA: TGTGCCAGCAGCTTGTTCTTCGCAGGAGGGGCGAATTCACCCCTCCACTTT
CDR3 protein: CASSLFFAGGANSPLHF

D gene: -
V gene: TRBV14
J gene: TRBJ2-2
clone size: -
CDR3 DNA: TGTGCCAGCAGCCAAGAAATAGGCCCGGAGCTTCGCACCGGGGAGCTGTTTTTT
CDR3 protein: CASSQEIGPELRTGELFF

D gene: TRBD2
V gene: TRBV5-1
J gene: TRBJ2-1
clone size: -
CDR3 DNA: TGCGCCAGCCCTACCTTGACTAGCGGGGCCAATGAGCAGTTCTTC
CDR3 protein: CASPTLTSGANEQFF

D gene: -
V gene: TRBV15
J gene: TRBJ2-3
clone size: -
CDR3 DNA: TGTGCCACCAGCAGAGGGACCTCAGGGGGGCCAGATACGCAGTATTTT
CDR3 protein: CATSRGTSGGPDTQYF

D gene: TRBD1
V gene: TRBV18
J gene: TRBJ1-3
clone size: -
CDR3 DNA: TGTGCCAGCTCCGGGGACAGGGCAGCATCTGGAAACACCATATATTTT
CDR3 protein: CASSGDRAASGNTIYF

D gene: -
V gene: TRBV10-1
J gene: TRBJ2-4
clone size: -
CDR3 DNA: TGCGCCAGCAGTGAGAACAGCCTGTTCGGTCAGTACTTC
CDR3 protein: CASSENSLFGQYF

D gene: TRBD2
V gene: TRBV5-6
J gene: TRBJ2-1
clone size: -
CDR3 DNA: TGTGCCAGCAGCTTGGGGGACTATTCCTTCGGGGAGCAGTTCTTC
CDR3 protein: CASSLGDYSFGEQFF

D gene: -
V gene: TRBV27
J gene: TRBJ1-1
clone size: once
CDR3 DNA: TGTGCCAGTAGAACGGGTCCGAACACTGAAGCTTTCTTT
CDR3 protein: CASRTGPNTEAFF

D gene: TRBD1
V gene: TRBV9
J gene: TRBJ2-2
clone size: -
CDR3 DNA: TGTGCCAGCAGCCAAGGGACAGGGGGCGCGTCCGGGGAGCTGTTTTTT
CDR3 protein: CASSQGTGGASGELFF

D gene: -
V gene: TRBV5-1
J gene: TRBJ1-6
clone size: -
CDR3 DNA: TGCGCCAGCAGCTTGGACGTACACGATAATTCACCCCTCCACTTT
CDR3 protein: CASSLDVHDNSPLHF

D gene: TRBD1
V gene: TRBV6-5
J gene: TRBJ1-5
clone size: -
CDR3 DNA: TGTGCCAGCAGCCCGGGGACAGGGAGGGATCAGCCCCAGCATTTT
CDR3 protein: CASSPGTGRDQPQHF

D gene: -
V gene: TRBV14
J gene: TRBJ2-2
clone size: -
CDR3 DNA: TGTGCCAGCAGCCCCCTCCCCACCGGGGAGCTGTTTTTT
CDR3 protein: CASSPLPTGELFF

D gene: TRBD1
V gene: TRBV4-1
J gene: TRBJ2-2
clone size: -
CDR3 DNA: TGCGCCAGCAGCCAAATTCCCGGGACAGGGAGCGTAGCCGGGGAGCTGTTTTTT
CDR3 protein: CASSQIPGTGSVAGELFF

D gene: TRBD1
V gene: TRBV18
J gene: TRBJ2-7
clone size: -
CDR3 DNA: TGTGCCAGCTCACCACCCGCGACAGGGAGCTACGAGCAGTACTTC
CDR3 protein: CASSPPATGSYEQYF

D gene: TRBD2
V gene: TRBV29-1
J gene: TRBJ2-1
clone size: -
CDR3 DNA: TGCAGCGGTAGCGGGGTAGCCTACAATGAGCAGTTCTTC
CDR3 protein: CSGSGVAYNEQFF

D gene: -
V gene: TRBV5-1
J gene: TRBJ1-1
clone size: -
CDR3 DNA: TGCGCCAGCACAACACAGGGCCCCACTGAAGCTTTCTTT
CDR3 protein: CASTTQGPTEAFF

D gene: TRBD1
V gene: TRBV11-2
J gene: TRBJ2-4
clone size: -
CDR3 DNA: TGTGCCAGCAGCCCAGGACAGGGGGGCCCGTTGCACTTC
CDR3 protein: CASSPGQGGPLHF

D gene: -
V gene: TRBV5-3
J gene: TRBJ2-3
clone size: -
CDR3 DNA: TGTGCCAGAAGCTTGATTTGTCGGGGGAGTTGCACAGATACGCAGTATTTT
CDR3 protein: CARSLICRGSCTDTQYF

D gene: TRBD1
V gene: TRBV7-9
J gene: TRBJ1-2
clone size: -
CDR3 DNA: TGTGCCAGCAGCTCACCGACAGGGGTTAACTATGGCTACACCTTC
CDR3 protein: CASSSPTGVNYGYTF

D gene: -
V gene: TRBV30
J gene: TRBJ1-5
clone size: once
CDR3 DNA: TGTGCCTGGAGTGTAGGCTCAGGTCAGCCCCAGCATTTT
CDR3 protein: CAWSVGSGQPQHF

D gene: -
V gene: TRBV12-3/TRBV12-4
J gene: TRBJ1-1
clone size: -
CDR3 DNA: TGTGCCAGCCGACACGGTATGAACACTGAAGCTTTCTTT
CDR3 protein: CASRHGMNTEAFF

D gene: -
V gene: TRBV21-1
J gene: TRBJ2-1
clone size: -
CDR3 DNA: TGTGCCCGACACGTCGTCTACAATGAGCAGTTCTTC
CDR3 protein: CARHVVYNEQFF

D gene: TRBD1
V gene: TRBV7-9
J gene: TRBJ2-1
clone size: few
CDR3 DNA: TGTGCCAGCAGCTTGGACAGGGGGCTTTCCAATGAGCAGTTCTTC
CDR3 protein: CASSLDRGLSNEQFF

D gene: TRBD1
V gene: TRBV13
J gene: TRBJ1-1
clone size: -
CDR3 DNA: TGTGCCAGCAGCCGACAGGGGGTTAGAGCGGCTGAAGCTTTCTTT
CDR3 protein: CASSRQGVRAAEAFF

D gene: -
V gene: TRBV4-1
J gene: TRBJ1-5
clone size: -
CDR3 DNA: TGCGCCAGCAGCCAAGAATTACAATCATCCGCCTTAAATCAGCCCCAGCATTTT
CDR3 protein: CASSQELQSSALNQPQHF

D gene: TRBD1
V gene: TRBV18
J gene: TRBJ2-2
clone size: -
CDR3 DNA: TGTGCCAGCTCTTGGGGACAGTCCACCGGGGAGCTGTTTTTT
CDR3 protein: CASSWGQSTGELFF

D gene: TRBD2
V gene: TRBV4-1
J gene: TRBJ2-1
clone size: -
CDR3 DNA: TGCGCCAGCAGCCAAGGGACTAGCGGCTTCTACAATGAGCAGTTCTTC
CDR3 protein: CASSQGTSGFYNEQFF

D gene: TRBD2
V gene: TRBV19
J gene: TRBJ2-1
clone size: -
CDR3 DNA: TGTGCCAGTAGTAAGTCAGCGGGAGATGAGCAGTTCTTC
CDR3 protein: CASSKSAGDEQFF

D gene: -
V gene: TRBV25-1
J gene: TRBJ2-5
clone size: -
CDR3 DNA: TGTGCCAGCAGTGAAGGAGCCCAACAAGAGACCCAGTACTTC
CDR3 protein: CASSEGAQQETQYF

D gene: -
V gene: TRBV20-1
J gene: TRBJ2-5
clone size: once
CDR3 DNA: TGCAGTGCTAGTGGGGTCGGGAGAGGGACCCAGTACTTC
CDR3 protein: CSASGVGRGTQYF

D gene: -
V gene: TRBV6-5
J gene: TRBJ1-4
clone size: -
CDR3 DNA: TGTGCCAGCAGTCAGGGCCGGGAAAAACTGTTTTTT
CDR3 protein: CASSQGREKLFF

D gene: -
V gene: TRBV4-1
J gene: TRBJ1-2
clone size: -
CDR3 DNA: TGCGCCAGCAGCCCGGGACTTACAACTACCGGCGGCTACACCTTC
CDR3 protein: CASSPGLTTTGGYTF

D gene: -
V gene: TRBV7-8
J gene: TRBJ1-5
clone size: -
CDR3 DNA: TGTGCCAGCAGCTTAGTAACCGGGGGGGGGAGCAATCAGCCCCAGCATTTT
CDR3 protein: CASSLVTGGGSNQPQHF

D gene: TRBD1
V gene: TRBV6-5
J gene: TRBJ2-2
clone size: -
CDR3 DNA: TGTGCCAGCAGGGGACAGGGCGGGGGCACCGGGGAGCTGTTTTTT
CDR3 protein: CASRGQGGGTGELFF

D gene: TRBD1
V gene: TRBV9
J gene: TRBJ2-5
clone size: once
CDR3 DNA: TGTGCCAGCAGCTCGGACAGGGACCAAGAGACCCAGTACTTC
CDR3 protein: CASSSDRDQETQYF

D gene: TRBD2
V gene: TRBV29-1
J gene: TRBJ2-1
clone size: -
CDR3 DNA: TGCAGCGTTGATCGGCTAGCGGTAGGCAATGAGCAGTTCTTC
CDR3 protein: CSVDRLAVGNEQFF